The rows below give T cell receptor beta chains drawn from one sample of a study of PD-1 blockade in classical Hodgkin lymphoma. The data were produced by immunoSEQ multiplex PCR, yet TCRdb's version contains in-frame clones alone and is incomplete. The table lists 80,000 to 100,000 clones, about 92% of them singletons. This material consisted of peripheral blood mononuclear cells (PBMCs), taken before the fourth cycle of nivolumab. All receptors derive from a human donor with classical Hodgkin lymphoma. The CDR3 runs from the conserved cysteine through the conserved F or W. A D gene is named only where the DNA matches it firmly. Clone size is stated in some rows and not others, as once, few, many or a class when expanded.

clone size	CDR3 length	V gene	D gene	J gene	CDR3 DNA	CDR3 protein
-	14	TRBV9	-	TRBJ2-3	TGTGCCAGCAGCGTATTAGGGGGGGCGGATACGCAGTATTTT	CASSVLGGADTQYF
-	16	TRBV11-2	-	TRBJ2-1	TGTGCCAGCAGCTCCCCACGGGACCTCTCCTACAATGAGCAGTTCTTC	CASSSPRDLSYNEQFF
-	12	TRBV29-1	-	TRBJ2-7	TGCAGCGTTTCCTGGGGGCAGAACGAGCAGTACTTC	CSVSWGQNEQYF
-	14	TRBV7-8	-	TRBJ2-3	TGTGCCAGCAGCTACAAGCTAGGTGCAGATACGCAGTATTTT	CASSYKLGADTQYF
few	13	TRBV5-1	-	TRBJ2-3	TGCGCCAGCAGCTCGGGGTACACAGATACGCAGTATTTT	CASSSGYTDTQYF
-	15	TRBV16	-	TRBJ2-2	TGTGCCAGCAGCCAATCAGACGCAGGCACCGGGGAGCTGTTTTTT	CASSQSDAGTGELFF
-	16	TRBV4-2	-	TRBJ2-7	TGTGCCAGCAGCCAAGTGGGCCAGGGCATCTCCTACGAGCAGTACTTC	CASSQVGQGISYEQYF
-	13	TRBV5-1	TRBD1	TRBJ1-2	TGCGCCAGCTGGACAGGGGAGAACTATGGCTACACCTTC	CASWTGENYGYTF
-	14	TRBV5-4	-	TRBJ2-3	TGTGCCAGCAGCTTAGACCTCCGGGCAGATACGCAGTATTTT	CASSLDLRADTQYF
-	13	TRBV27	-	TRBJ1-5	TGTGCCAGCAGTTTTGGGGGGGACCAGCCCCAGCATTTT	CASSFGGDQPQHF